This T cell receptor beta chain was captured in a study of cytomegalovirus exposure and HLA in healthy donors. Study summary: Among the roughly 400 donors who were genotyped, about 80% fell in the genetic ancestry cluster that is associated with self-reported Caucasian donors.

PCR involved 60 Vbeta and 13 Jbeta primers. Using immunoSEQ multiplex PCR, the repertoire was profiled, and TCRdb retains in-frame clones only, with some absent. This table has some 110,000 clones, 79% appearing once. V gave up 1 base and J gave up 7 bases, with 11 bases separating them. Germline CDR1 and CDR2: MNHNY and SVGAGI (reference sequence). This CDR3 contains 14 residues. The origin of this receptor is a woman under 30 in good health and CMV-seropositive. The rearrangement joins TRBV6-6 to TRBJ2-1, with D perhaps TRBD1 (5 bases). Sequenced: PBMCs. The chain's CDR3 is CASSYLLTENEQFF. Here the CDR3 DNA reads TGTGCCAGCAGTTACTTATTGACAGAAAATGAGCAGTTCTTC.